These T cell receptor beta chains were read from a single sample in a study of T-cell reconstitution after alpha-beta-depleted transplantation in children. TCRdb used MiXCR to reprocess the PCR reads, holding one entry per CDR3 protein. The profile shows 400,000 to 550,000 distinct CDR3 sequences, under 12% of them singletons. The sequencing here drew on PBMCs, taken before TCRalphabeta/CD19-depleted stem cell transplant. These receptors originate from a child aged 2 to 15 with inherited bone marrow failure, due to receive a stem cell transplant. Both conserved end residues are part of each CDR3. The D gene is left open where the match is weak. Expanded clones are given a class, and other clones once, few, many or no size at all.

d_gene,abundance,j_gene,v_gene,CDR3nt,CDR3aa
-,many,TRBJ2-1,TRBV4-3,TGCGCCAGCAGCCAAGAAGTACGGGAAGGGAGGAATGAGCAGTTCTTC,CASSQEVREGRNEQFF
TRBD1,few,TRBJ2-7,TRBV6-1,TGTGCCAGCAGTCTTTTCGGAAAACCCGGGACAGTTCCCTTCGAGCAGTACTTC,CASSLFGKPGTVPFEQYF
TRBD2,many,TRBJ2-3,TRBV12-3/TRBV12-4,TGTGCCAGCAGTTTAGCGCCTCCTAGCGGGAGGATCCCAGATACGCAGTATTTT,CASSLAPPSGRIPDTQYF
-,many,TRBJ2-5,TRBV3-1,TGTGCCAGCAGCCAAGCCCACGAGACCCAGTACTTC,CASSQAHETQYF
-,many,TRBJ2-7,TRBV5-1,TGCGCCAGCAGCTTGGGGAGACGGGAGCCCCGATACTACGAGCAGTACTTC,CASSLGRREPRYYEQYF
-,many,TRBJ2-3,TRBV5-4,TGTGCCAGCAGCTTCCATCAAGACCCGCGCACAGATACGCAGTATTTT,CASSFHQDPRTDTQYF
TRBD1,many,TRBJ2-1,TRBV19,TGTGCCAGTAGCCCGGGACAGGACACCTACAATGAGCAGTTCTTC,CASSPGQDTYNEQFF
TRBD2,-,TRBJ2-3,TRBV5-4,TGTGCCAGCAGCCCGACTAGCGGAGGGGGGGATACGCAGTATTTT,CASSPTSGGGDTQYF
-,-,TRBJ2-1,TRBV4-3,TGCGCCAGCAGCCAAGAGGGCCCCGGTAGCGGCAATGAGCAGTTCTTC,CASSQEGPGSGNEQFF
-,many,TRBJ1-4,TRBV10-3,TGTGCCATCAGCGGCCAAGGAGGGGAAGAAAAACTGTTTTTT,CAISGQGGEEKLFF
-,many,TRBJ2-3,TRBV7-6,TGTGCCAGCAGCTTAGCGTGGCGCACAGATACGCAGTATTTT,CASSLAWRTDTQYF
-,many,TRBJ1-5,TRBV12-3/TRBV12-4,TGTGCCAGCGGATGGGGTCAGCCCCAGCATTTT,CASGWGQPQHF
TRBD1,-,TRBJ2-7,TRBV12-3/TRBV12-4,TGTGCCAGCAGTCGACGACAGGGGGCTTTGGGCGAGCAGTACTTC,CASSRRQGALGEQYF
TRBD1,-,TRBJ2-7,TRBV12-3/TRBV12-4,TGTGCCAGCAGTCCCCCCGGCAGGGGACAGATCTACGAGCAGTACTTC,CASSPPGRGQIYEQYF
TRBD1,many,TRBJ2-2,TRBV3-1,TGTGCCAGCAGTCCAACAGGGGGCCCTTCCCCGAACACCGGGGAGCTGTTTTTT,CASSPTGGPSPNTGELFF
-,many,TRBJ2-1,TRBV12-3/TRBV12-4,TGTGCCAGCACCCCCAGGGGCGGTTACAATGAGCAGTTCTTC,CASTPRGGYNEQFF
TRBD2,few,TRBJ2-2,TRBV27,TGTGCCAGCTTAAAATCACCGGGACTAGCGGGAAATAGGAACACCGGGGAGCTGTTTTTT,CASLKSPGLAGNRNTGELFF
-,many,TRBJ2-1,TRBV18,TGTGCCAGCTCACCACCGTCGGTCAATGAGCAGTTCTTC,CASSPPSVNEQFF
-,many,TRBJ1-2,TRBV27,TGTGCCAGCAGTCCAATATCCCCTCGGGGAGGGGACTATGGCTACACCTTC,CASSPISPRGGDYGYTF
-,many,TRBJ2-1,TRBV5-1,TGCGCCAGCAGCTTGGTGGTGGGGGATTACAATGAGCAGTTCTTC,CASSLVVGDYNEQFF
TRBD2,many,TRBJ2-3,TRBV7-2,TGTGCCAGCAGCATCTCCGGGACTAGCGGCCAAGATACGCAGTATTTT,CASSISGTSGQDTQYF
TRBD1,-,TRBJ2-1,TRBV30,TGTGCCTGGAGCGACCCCTCACAGGGGTGGCCCTACAATGAGCAGTTCTTC,CAWSDPSQGWPYNEQFF
TRBD2,many,TRBJ2-1,TRBV5-1,TGCGCCAGCAGCTCCGGGACTAGCGGGAGGGGCAATGAGCAGTTCTTC,CASSSGTSGRGNEQFF
-,-,TRBJ2-7,TRBV2,TGTGCCAGCACGACCTCCTACGAGCAGTACTTC,CASTTSYEQYF
TRBD2,few,TRBJ2-7,TRBV20-1,TGCAGTGCTAGAGTTCGCCTAGCGGGAGACGAGCAGTACTTC,CSARVRLAGDEQYF
TRBD2,many,TRBJ2-5,TRBV7-2,TGTGCCAGCAGCTTATTTCCGAGCGGGGGCCAAGAGACCCAGTACTTC,CASSLFPSGGQETQYF
-,many,TRBJ1-6,TRBV24-1,TGTGCCACCAGTGATTTATTCCAGGGCGGTAATTCACCCCTCCACTTT,CATSDLFQGGNSPLHF
-,many,TRBJ1-1,TRBV5-6,TGTGCCAGCAGCCTGAGGACAGTAGGACTGAGAGCTTTCTTT,CASSLRTVGLRAFF
TRBD2,many,TRBJ2-5,TRBV28,TGTGCCAGCAGTTCCGGACTAGCGGGAGTGGAGACCCAGTACTTC,CASSSGLAGVETQYF
-,-,TRBJ1-6,TRBV7-2,TGTGCCAGCAGCTTAGCGAACAGGGACCTCCACTTT,CASSLANRDLHF
-,many,TRBJ2-5,TRBV24-1,TGTGCCACCAGTGAAATAGGCAGGGGGGTCGAGACCCAGTACTTC,CATSEIGRGVETQYF
TRBD1,many,TRBJ2-7,TRBV5-1,TGCGCCAGCAGCCCTGAAGACAGGGTCTACGAGCAGTACTTC,CASSPEDRVYEQYF
-,many,TRBJ2-7,TRBV15,TGTGCCACCAGCAGGGGGGCGCAGGGCTACGAGCAGTACTTC,CATSRGAQGYEQYF
-,many,TRBJ2-7,TRBV4-1,TGCGCCAGCAGCCAAACAACAGGGTCCTACGAGCAGTACTTC,CASSQTTGSYEQYF
-,few,TRBJ2-4,TRBV19,TGTGCCAGTAGCCTCTTAGCGGAACTCAAAAACATTCAGTACTTC,CASSLLAELKNIQYF
-,many,TRBJ1-3,TRBV5-4,TGTGCCAGCAGCTTGGGGGCCAATGGAAACACCATATATTTT,CASSLGANGNTIYF
-,few,TRBJ1-2,TRBV29-1,TGCAGCGTAGCTTCGGGATCCCCTATGTATGGCTACACCTTC,CSVASGSPMYGYTF